This T cell receptor beta chain was profiled in a study of cytomegalovirus exposure and HLA in healthy donors. This CDR3 is built from 18 residues. Germline CDR1 and CDR2: SGHRS and YFSETQ. The V and J ends lost 4 bases and 2 bases, in that order; junction bases with no gene match: 15. General study results and limits: Roughly even sequencing depth across donors was the assumption behind the presence/absence analyses.

The PCR ran on 60 Vbeta and 13 Jbeta primers. Repertoires were generated with immunoSEQ multiplex PCR, while TCRdb's copy carries only in-frame clones and drops some. The sample records 150,000 to 200,000 clones, 70% to 85% being singletons. This clone was found once. Its cognate antigen is unknown. The chain links TRBV5-1 to TRBJ1-3; 7 positions agree with TRBD1. The source material was PBMCs. The source is a male donor in good health and CMV-seronegative. CDR3 DNA: TGCGCCAGCAGCCCCACTCAGGGGGACATACATCCTGGAAACACCATATATTTT. Encoded protein: CASSPTQGDIHPGNTIYF.